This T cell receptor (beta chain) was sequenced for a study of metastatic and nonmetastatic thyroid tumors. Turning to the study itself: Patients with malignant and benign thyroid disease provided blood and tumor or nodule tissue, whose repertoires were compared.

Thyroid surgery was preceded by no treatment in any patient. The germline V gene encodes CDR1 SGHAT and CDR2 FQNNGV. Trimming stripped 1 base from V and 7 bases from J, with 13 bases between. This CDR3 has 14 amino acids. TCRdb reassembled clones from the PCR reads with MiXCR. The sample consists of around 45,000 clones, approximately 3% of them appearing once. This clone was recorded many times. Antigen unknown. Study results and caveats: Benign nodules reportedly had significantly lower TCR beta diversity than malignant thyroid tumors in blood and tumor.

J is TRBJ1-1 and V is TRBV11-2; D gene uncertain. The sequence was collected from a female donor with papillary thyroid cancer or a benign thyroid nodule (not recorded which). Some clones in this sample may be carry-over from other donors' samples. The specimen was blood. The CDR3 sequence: CASSLGRGFGEAFF. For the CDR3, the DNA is TGTGCCAGCAGCTTAGGGCGGGGATTCGGTGAAGCTTTCTTT.